The following is a T cell receptor (beta chain) sequence with its context. This receptor's antigen is unknown. Base qualities are missing; no much larger clone stands one base away. This specimen's treatment or condition label, per the study, means: roughly ten-day PBMC culture with coronavirus spike peptide pools or control peptides (ViraFEST assay). The study used the ViraFEST assay, which expanded antigen-specific T cells with peptide pools and then identified expanded clonotypes by TCR sequencing. The positive SARS-CoV-2 PCR tests of the convalescent patients were dated from March to December 2020, before the Alpha, Beta and Delta variants emerged in the United States. Each well held millions of PBMCs cultured with approximately 10 ug/ml peptide pools in IMDM containing roughly 4.7% human AB serum and approximately 10 IU/ml IL-2. Half of the culture medium was replaced with fresh IL-2-containing medium on days 3 and 7. After 9 to 11 days of culture, CD4+ T cells were isolated by negative selection with the EasySep CD4+ T cell isolation kit. Ficoll-Paque Plus gradient centrifugation was used to isolate PBMCs from whole blood, and the isolated PBMCs were then either used fresh or cryopreserved at -140C. In general, triplicate wells were set up for every culture condition.

To prepare the library, PCR was applied. DNA from cultured CD4+ T cells was subjected to TCR sequencing with the Oncomine TCR Beta short-read assay at the Johns Hopkins FTIC core. The QIAamp micro DNA kit was used to extract genomic DNA from the cultured CD4+ T cells. Oncomine TCR Beta libraries from cultured CD4+ T cells were pooled with unique dual indexes and sequenced on an Illumina iSeq 100. The paper's data handling went like this. Non-productive sequences were removed, and CDR3s that did not start with C, did not end with F or W, or were shorter than 7 amino acids were discarded. Antigen-specific clonotypes were identified with the MANAFEST web application by comparing peptide-stimulated wells with reference and other culture wells. For a clone to be called positive, the clone needed an FDR below 0.05, an odds ratio above 5, and a productive frequency above 0.1% in at least two of three replicate wells. A clonotype counted as cross-reactive if it showed significant expansion both in the SARS-CoV-2 spike wells and in at least one common cold coronavirus spike condition. Similarity between CDR3 sequences was evaluated in R version 3.6.1 using Levenshtein distances (stringdist) and unrooted phylogenetic trees (ape). TCRdb trimmed public reads at Q25 via fastp, called clones via MiXCR and kept in-frame beta chains. Entries are consolidated by CDR3 protein sequence, retaining the most common genes and DNA. These V and J calls rely on TCRdb rather than the paper's analysis. Recorded for this sample are roughly 12,000 distinct CDR3 sequences; roughly 68% of them occurred a single time. Roughly 7.1% of the sample is held by the ten biggest clonotypes.

The CDR3 measures 12 amino acids from cysteine to phenylalanine. Left in the record is the CDR3 DNA by itself, 36 bases read in frame from the first base. V was cut back by 3 bases and J by 4 bases, leaving a gap of 9 bases between them. CDR1 and CDR2, looked up from the germline V gene (reference sequence), are DFQATT and SNEGSKA. This record belongs to a study of vaccination and CD4 T cells after COVID-19 (dated by TCRdb to between 2021 and 2023). For the wider study: Convalescent patients had a positive SARS-CoV-2 result on nasal swab PCR, and of these patients, 8 or 9 had mild disease and one had severe disease. The convalescent cohort included six males and four females, with two Hispanic individuals, seven Caucasians, two Asians and one multiracial person. Participants got two doses of the Pfizer-BioNTech BNT162b2 vaccine (n=8) or two doses of the Moderna mRNA-1273 vaccine (n=2). Post-COVID blood samples were collected from convalescent patients a median of approximately 93 days after diagnosis, with a range of about 35 to 180 days. Post-vaccine blood samples were taken a median of 72 days after the second vaccine dose, with a range of roughly 13 to 250 days. Overlapping spike peptide pools from SARS-CoV-2 and from the common cold coronaviruses HCoV-NL63, HCoV-OC43 and HCoV-229E were used as culture stimuli. Control cultures received a CEFX viral epitope pool as the positive control, an HIV-1 Nef peptide pool as the negative control, or no peptide. In under 13 COVID-19 convalescent patients and a few infection-naive healthy vaccine recipients, researchers compared the spike-specific CD4+ TCR repertoire from before mRNA vaccination with the repertoire from after.

What the work shows at the level of the full study, not this receptor alone: Among convalescent patients, a median about 86% of the SARS-CoV-2-reactive clones seen after vaccination appeared only after vaccination, which suggests priming specific to the vaccine. Relatively few convalescent patients were included in the study, and early timepoints after natural infection were not analyzed. The median number of SARS-CoV-2-reactive clonotypes rose from 20 to 25 after infection to a few dozen after vaccination, but the change was not significant. Of the vaccine-specific clones found in convalescent patients, nearly all (304 of 307) were mono-reactive for SARS-CoV-2 spike instead of being cross-reactive with common cold coronaviruses.

Source: CD4+ T cells from blood, cultured in vitro, taken before SARS-CoV-2 vaccination. This sequence originates from a human donor who had recovered from COVID-19. The sequence links TRBV20-1 to TRBJ1-2, with the identity of the D gene unclear. The DNA sequence is TGCAGTGCTAGTTTCGCGGTCTATGGCTACACCTTC. Its amino acids are CSASFAVYGYTF.